This TCR beta chain is from a study of blood T cells in healthy people across ages. Study findings and constraints: While age rose, TCR beta diversity per million T cells dropped in a roughly linear way. Donor CMV status, an unknown factor, possibly confounded changes in expanded clonotypes.

Alongside a J-beta primer mix, a sample-barcoded 5' primer served in a second PCR lasting roughly 7 to 11 cycles. Every molecule of cDNA carried a tag from a template-switch adaptor with 12 random nucleotides. Each CDR3 protein is one row after TCRdb ran MiXCR on the 5' RACE reads. The profile shows 1 million to 1.2 million distinct CDR3 sequences, around two fifths of them singletons. This clonotype was counted between two and nine times. Its antigen is not identified. CDR3 length: 14 amino acids. The germline CDR1 and CDR2 sequences are DFQATT and SNEGSKA (reference sequence). With 6 bases removed from V and 1 base from J, the gap between germline ends came to 13 bases. Caucasian, healthy and from Russia, the donors were aged between 6 and 90.

The receptor's source is a man between 18 and 35 years old in good health. The sequencing input was blood. The chain is built from TRBV20-1 and TRBJ1-5; D uncertain. CDR3 nucleotides: TGCAGTGCCGGCGGGCTGCGGAGCAATCAGCCCCAGCATTTT. This gives the protein CSAGGLRSNQPQHF.